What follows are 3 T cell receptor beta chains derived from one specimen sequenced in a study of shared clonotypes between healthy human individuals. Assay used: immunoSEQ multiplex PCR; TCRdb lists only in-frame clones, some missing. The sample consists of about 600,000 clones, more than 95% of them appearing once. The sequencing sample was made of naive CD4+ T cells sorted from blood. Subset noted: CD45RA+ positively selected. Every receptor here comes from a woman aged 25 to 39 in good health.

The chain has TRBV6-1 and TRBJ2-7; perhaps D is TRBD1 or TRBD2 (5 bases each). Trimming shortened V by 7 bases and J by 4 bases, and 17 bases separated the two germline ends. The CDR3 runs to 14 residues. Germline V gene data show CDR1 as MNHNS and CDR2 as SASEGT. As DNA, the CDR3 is TGTGCCAGCACCACCGGGACCCGACTTTACGAGCAGTACTTC. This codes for CASTTGTRLYEQYF.

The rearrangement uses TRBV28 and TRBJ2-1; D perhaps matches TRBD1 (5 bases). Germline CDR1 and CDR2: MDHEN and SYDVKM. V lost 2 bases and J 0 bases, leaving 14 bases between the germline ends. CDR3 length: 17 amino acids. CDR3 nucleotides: TGTGCCAGCAGTTTAGTGTGGGGCTTAAGCTCCTACAATGAGCAGTTCTTC. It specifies CASSLVWGLSSYNEQFF.

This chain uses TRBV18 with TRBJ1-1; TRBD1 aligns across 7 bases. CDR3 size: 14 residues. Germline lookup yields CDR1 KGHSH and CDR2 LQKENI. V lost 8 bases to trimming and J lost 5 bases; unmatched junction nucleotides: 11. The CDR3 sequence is CASIGQEFVTEAFF. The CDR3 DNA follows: TGTGCCAGCATAGGACAGGAATTTGTAACTGAAGCTTTCTTT. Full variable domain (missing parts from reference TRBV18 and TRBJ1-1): NAGVMQNPRHLVRRRGQEARLRCSPMKGHSHVYWYRQLPEEGLKFMVYLQKENIIDESGMPKERFSAEFPKEGPSILRIQQVVRGDSAAYFCASIGQEFVTEAFFGQGTRLTVV.